This T cell receptor beta chain is drawn from a study of OX40 agonist ivuxolimab in advanced cancers. At the level of the study: Mean age 60 years, range 23 to 79; 82.7% male.

Autoimmune disease history or systemic immunosuppression disqualified patients. Repertoires were generated with immunoSEQ multiplex PCR, while TCRdb's copy carries only in-frame clones and drops some. The table records about 25,000 clones, 80% to 90% of them present only once. V was clipped by 1 base and J by 0 bases, with 10 bases between them. CDR1 and CDR2 from the germline V gene are SGHVS and FNYEAQ. The CDR3 runs 15 residues. Study conclusions and caveats: CD8+ T cells averaged more expanded clones than CD4+. Clonal expansion by week 6 occurred in CD4+ and CD8+ blood T cells (at 0.1 to 3.0 mg/kg).

The sample holds a few counts of this clone. The antigen is not known. This TCR derives from an adult with an advanced solid tumor such as melanoma, head and neck, liver or kidney cancer. The sequencing used CD4+ or CD8+ T cells sorted from blood, collected in a trial of the OX40 agonist ivuxolimab. The chain is built from TRBV7-6 and TRBJ2-7, with D maybe TRBD1 (5 bases). CDR3 sequence reads: CASSLEDTSSYEQYF. CDR3 bases: TGTGCCAGCAGCTTAGAGGACACCAGCTCCTACGAGCAGTACTTC.